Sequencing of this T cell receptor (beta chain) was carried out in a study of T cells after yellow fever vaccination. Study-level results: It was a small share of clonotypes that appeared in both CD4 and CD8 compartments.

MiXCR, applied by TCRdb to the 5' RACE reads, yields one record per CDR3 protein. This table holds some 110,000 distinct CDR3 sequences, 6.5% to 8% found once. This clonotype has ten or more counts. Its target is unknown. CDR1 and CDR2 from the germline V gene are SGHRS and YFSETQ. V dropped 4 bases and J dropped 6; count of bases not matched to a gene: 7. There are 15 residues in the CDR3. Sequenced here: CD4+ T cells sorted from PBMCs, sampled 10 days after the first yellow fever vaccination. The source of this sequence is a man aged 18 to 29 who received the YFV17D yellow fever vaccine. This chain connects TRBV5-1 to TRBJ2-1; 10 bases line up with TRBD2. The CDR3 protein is CASSVGLAVGNEQFF. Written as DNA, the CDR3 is TGCGCCAGCAGCGTCGGACTAGCGGTGGGCAATGAGCAGTTCTTC.